The sequence of this T cell receptor beta chain was determined in a study of CD8 T cells in ankylosing spondylitis. The study, taken as a whole, reports: For ankylosing spondylitis blood, a TCR beta motif of about eight highly homologous variants appeared characteristic.

Libraries of TCR beta came from quantitative 5'-RACE with molecular barcodes. Each CDR3 protein gets one entry after TCRdb re-called the 5' RACE reads with MiXCR. The sample lists 500,000 or so distinct CDR3 sequences, under 5.5% occurring once. The sample holds many counts of this clonotype. The antigen remains unidentified. The origin of this receptor is a male donor with ankylosing spondylitis. The specimen was blood, either unsorted or a sorted T cell fraction (not recorded which).

CDR3 nucleotide sequence: TGTGCCAGCAAGACGGACAGGGGAGGGACTGAAGCTTTCTTT. Its translation is CASKTDRGGTEAFF. J is TRBJ1-1 and V is TRBV7-2; 9 bases agree with TRBD1. V dropped 7 bases and J dropped 5; count of bases not matched to a gene: 8. Germline V CDR1 and CDR2: SGHTA, FQGNSA. The CDR3 has 14 residues.